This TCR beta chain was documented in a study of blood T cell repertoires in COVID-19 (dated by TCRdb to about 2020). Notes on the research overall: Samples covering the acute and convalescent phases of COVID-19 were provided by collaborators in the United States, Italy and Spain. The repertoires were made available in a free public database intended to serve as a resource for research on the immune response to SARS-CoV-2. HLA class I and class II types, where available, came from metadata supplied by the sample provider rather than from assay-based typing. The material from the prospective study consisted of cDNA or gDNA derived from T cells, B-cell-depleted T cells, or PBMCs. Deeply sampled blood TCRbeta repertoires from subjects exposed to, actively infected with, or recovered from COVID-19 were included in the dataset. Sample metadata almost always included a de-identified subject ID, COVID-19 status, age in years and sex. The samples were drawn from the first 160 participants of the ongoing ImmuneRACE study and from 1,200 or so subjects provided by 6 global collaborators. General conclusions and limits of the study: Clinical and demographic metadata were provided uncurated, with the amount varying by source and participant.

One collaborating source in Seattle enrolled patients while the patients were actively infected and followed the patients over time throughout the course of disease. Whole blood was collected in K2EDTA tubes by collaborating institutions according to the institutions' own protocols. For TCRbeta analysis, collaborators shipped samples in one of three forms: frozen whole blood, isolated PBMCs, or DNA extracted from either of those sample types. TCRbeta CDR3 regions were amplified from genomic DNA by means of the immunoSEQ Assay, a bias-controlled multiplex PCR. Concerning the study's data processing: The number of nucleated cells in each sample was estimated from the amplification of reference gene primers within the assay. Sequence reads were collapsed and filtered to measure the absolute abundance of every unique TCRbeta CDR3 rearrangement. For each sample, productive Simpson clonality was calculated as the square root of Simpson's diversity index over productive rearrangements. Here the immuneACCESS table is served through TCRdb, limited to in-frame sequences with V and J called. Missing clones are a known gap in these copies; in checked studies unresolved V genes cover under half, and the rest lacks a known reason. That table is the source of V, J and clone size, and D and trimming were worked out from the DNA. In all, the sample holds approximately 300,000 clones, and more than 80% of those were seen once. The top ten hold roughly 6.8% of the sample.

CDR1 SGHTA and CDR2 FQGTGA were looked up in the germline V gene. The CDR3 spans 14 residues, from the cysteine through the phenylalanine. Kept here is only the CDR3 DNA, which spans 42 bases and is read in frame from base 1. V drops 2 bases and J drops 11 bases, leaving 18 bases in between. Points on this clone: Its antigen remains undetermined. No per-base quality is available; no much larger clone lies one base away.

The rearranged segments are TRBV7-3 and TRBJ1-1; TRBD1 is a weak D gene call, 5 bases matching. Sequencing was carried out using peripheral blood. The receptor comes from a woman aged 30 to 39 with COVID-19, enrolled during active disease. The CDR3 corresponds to CASSLSPGGGKAFF. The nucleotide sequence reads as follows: TGTGCCAGCAGCTTATCCCCGGGGGGGGGAAAGGCTTTCTTT.